This T cell receptor beta chain was captured in a study of blood T cell repertoires in COVID-19. At the level of the study: Whether acute or convalescent, the COVID-19 samples came from the United States, Italy and Spain.

The ends lost 2 bases at V and 0 bases at J; junction bases unmatched: 9. CDR3 length equals 18 residues. Germline V gives CDR1 SGHVS, CDR2 FQNEAQ. Sequenced by immunoSEQ multiplex PCR; TCRdb stores in-frame clones only, minus some. The table records 150,000 or so clones, around 83% of them present only once. This clonotype was obtained from a man aged 18 to 30 with acute or convalescent COVID-19. This chain uses TRBV7-8 with TRBJ1-5, with 8 nucleotides matching TRBD1. Sequencing was performed on peripheral blood. CDR3 nucleotide sequence: TGTGCCAGCAGCTTATTAGGACAGGGATCATATAGCAATCAGCCCCAGCATTTT. It translates to CASSLLGQGSYSNQPQHF.